Listed below are T cell receptor beta chains from one sample, sequenced in a study of CD8 T cells in ankylosing spondylitis. TCRdb re-analysed the 5' RACE reads in MiXCR, keeping a single row per CDR3 protein. The repertoire holds some 800,000 distinct CDR3 sequences, approximately 10% seen once, with more than 0.5% in the top ten. Sequencing was carried out using blood, either unsorted or a sorted T cell fraction (not recorded which). The receptors come from a male donor with ankylosing spondylitis. Both conserved end residues are part of each CDR3. The D gene is left open where the match is weak. The size field is filled for only some rows; it gives once, few, many or a size class.

J gene	V gene	clone size	D gene	CDR3 length	CDR3 DNA	CDR3 protein
TRBJ1-5	TRBV7-2	few	TRBD1	17	TGTGCCAGCAGCTTAGGGGGGGGACAGGGGGCAAATCAGCCCCAGCATTTT	CASSLGGGQGANQPQHF
TRBJ1-3	TRBV18	many	NA	15	TGTGCCAGCTCATCCCGACAGGCCATGGTGGACACCATATATTTT	CASSSRQAMVDTIYF
TRBJ1-4	TRBV18	few	NA	13	TGTGCCAGCTCACAGCCAGCGGATGAAAAACTGTTTTTT	CASSQPADEKLFF
TRBJ1-4	TRBV12-3/TRBV12-4	few	TRBD1	18	TGTGCCAGCAGTTTAAGGTTGGGGACAGGAGGAACTAATGAAAAACTGTTTTTT	CASSLRLGTGGTNEKLFF
TRBJ2-1	TRBV20-1	few	NA	15	TGCAGTGCTAGTAGAGGGCCTAGCTCCTACAATGAGCAGTTCTTC	CSASRGPSSYNEQFF
TRBJ1-1	TRBV20-1	NA	TRBD1	11	TGCAGTGCAAAGGACAGGCTGGAAGCTTTCTTT	CSAKDRLEAFF
TRBJ2-1	TRBV18	NA	NA	16	TGTGCCAGCTCACCACCTGGCGCCACGATATACAATGAGCAGTTCTTC	CASSPPGATIYNEQFF
TRBJ2-3	TRBV7-2	few	NA	15	TGTGCCAGCAGCTTAGGACAGGCCTCACGAGATACGCAGTATTTT	CASSLGQASRDTQYF
TRBJ2-7	TRBV6-1	few	NA	14	TGTGCCAGCAGCCCCCATGGAGTAACGCGGGAGCAGTACTTC	CASSPHGVTREQYF
TRBJ1-1	TRBV6-5	few	NA	14	TGTGCCAGCAGTTGGGAGACCAGGGACACTGAAGCTTTCTTT	CASSWETRDTEAFF
TRBJ1-5	TRBV12-3/TRBV12-4	many	NA	15	TGTGCCAGCAGTTTCGTGGGGTATAGCAATCAGCCCCAGCATTTT	CASSFVGYSNQPQHF
TRBJ2-1	TRBV20-1	NA	NA	14	TGCAGTGCCATTAGGGGCGGGACCGACAATGAGCAGTTCTTC	CSAIRGGTDNEQFF
TRBJ1-4	TRBV7-9	few	NA	15	TGTGCCAGCAGCTTAGGAGTTGCAACTAATGAAAAACTGTTTTTT	CASSLGVATNEKLFF
TRBJ1-5	TRBV6-2/TRBV6-3	few	TRBD1	16	TGTGCCAGCAGTTACGCCGTGGGGACAGGCAATCAGCCCCAGCATTTT	CASSYAVGTGNQPQHF
TRBJ2-3	TRBV29-1	many	NA	14	TGCAGCGTGTTGGGCGGCAGGGCCCCAGATACGCAGTATTTT	CSVLGGRAPDTQYF
TRBJ2-6	TRBV9	NA	NA	15	TGTGCCAGCAGCCCTAAAGGGGTAGGGGCCAACGTCCTGACTTTC	CASSPKGVGANVLTF
TRBJ2-7	TRBV20-1	NA	NA	15	TGCAGTGCTAGAGCGGGGGACGGCGATCGCTACGAGCAGTACTTC	CSARAGDGDRYEQYF
TRBJ2-1	TRBV11-2	NA	NA	16	TGTGCCAGCAGCTTAGTCGCGAGGACCACCTACAATGAGCAGTTCTTC	CASSLVARTTYNEQFF
TRBJ2-7	TRBV7-9	NA	NA	14	TGTGCCAGCAGCGAACGGGCCCTTCTAAACGAGCAGTACTTC	CASSERALLNEQYF
TRBJ2-1	TRBV20-1	many	TRBD2	18	TGCAGTGCTAGCCGCTGGCCCGCGGGGGGGCCCTCCTACAATGAGCAGTTCTTC	CSASRWPAGGPSYNEQFF
TRBJ1-4	TRBV29-1	few	NA	12	TGCAGCGTGGGGTGGGGCGATGAAAAACTGTTTTTT	CSVGWGDEKLFF
TRBJ2-1	TRBV28	NA	TRBD1	14	TGTGCCAGCAGTACGACAGGGGGGAACAATGAGCAGTTCTTC	CASSTTGGNNEQFF
TRBJ2-2	TRBV29-1	NA	NA	12	TGCAGCGTTGCACCCCCCGGCGGGGAGCTGTTTTTT	CSVAPPGGELFF
TRBJ2-3	TRBV24-1	NA	NA	17	TGTGCCACCAGTGATTTGGCGGGGGCGGACCTCACAGATACGCAGTATTTT	CATSDLAGADLTDTQYF
TRBJ1-2	TRBV6-6	NA	NA	13	TGTGCCAGCAGTTACACAGGGTATTGGGGCTACACCTTC	CASSYTGYWGYTF
TRBJ1-5	TRBV4-1	few	NA	13	TGCGCCAGCAGCCAAGGAAGCCAGCAGCCCCAGCATTTT	CASSQGSQQPQHF
TRBJ2-5	TRBV24-1	many	NA	12	TGTGCCACCAATGGACGGGACGAGACCCAGTACTTC	CATNGRDETQYF
TRBJ1-2	TRBV4-2	NA	NA	15	TGTGCCAGCAGCCTAAGGGGGGGGTCGGGTGGCGTCTACACCTTC	CASSLRGGSGGVYTF
TRBJ2-3	TRBV29-1	many	NA	13	TGCAGCGTCGAAGGACTTTACACAGATACGCAGTATTTT	CSVEGLYTDTQYF